The source of this T cell receptor beta chain is a study of OX40 agonist ivuxolimab in advanced cancers. Assay used: immunoSEQ multiplex PCR; TCRdb lists only in-frame clones, some missing. The sample lists about 32,000 clones, about 90% occurring once. Germline V gene sequence: CDR1 MNHNS, CDR2 SASEGT. The CDR3 is 15 residues long. Unmatched junction bases numbered 9, after V lost 5 bases and J lost 5 bases. The rearrangement joins TRBV6-1 to TRBJ2-7; TRBD2 matches 10 bases. The sequence was collected from an adult with an advanced solid tumor such as melanoma, head and neck, liver or kidney cancer. Sample: CD4+ or CD8+ T cells sorted from blood, taken in a trial of the OX40 agonist ivuxolimab. The CDR3 loop is CASSFASGSIHEQYF. CDR3 bases: TGTGCCAGCAGTTTCGCTAGCGGGAGTATCCACGAGCAGTACTTC.